This TCR beta chain was captured by sequencing in a study of blood T cell repertoires in COVID-19. This CDR3 is 15 amino acids long. Germline V CDR1 and CDR2: MNHEY, SVGAGI. Trimming took off 7 bases at V and 3 bases at J, with 17 bases between the two ends. The method was immunoSEQ multiplex PCR; TCRdb's version includes in-frame clones alone and lacks a portion of them. Among roughly 52,000 clones listed, around nine tenths were seen once. The sample was peripheral blood. The sequence was obtained from a man aged 55 to 69 with active COVID-19. The chain is built from TRBV6-5 and TRBJ2-3; D possibly corresponds to TRBD2 (5 bases). CDR3 sequence: CASTGARESTDTQYF. The CDR3 DNA sequence: TGTGCCAGCACCGGTGCGAGGGAGTCGACAGATACGCAGTATTTT.